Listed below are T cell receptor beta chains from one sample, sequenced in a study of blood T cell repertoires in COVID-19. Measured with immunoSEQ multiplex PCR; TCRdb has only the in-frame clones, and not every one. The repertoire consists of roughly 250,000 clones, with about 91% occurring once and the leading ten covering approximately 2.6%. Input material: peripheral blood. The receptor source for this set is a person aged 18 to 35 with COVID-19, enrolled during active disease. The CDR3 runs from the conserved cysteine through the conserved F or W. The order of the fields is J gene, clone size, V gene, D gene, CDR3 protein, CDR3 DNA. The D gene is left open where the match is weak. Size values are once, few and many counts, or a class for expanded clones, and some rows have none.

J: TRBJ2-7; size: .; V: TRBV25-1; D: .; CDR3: CASRGAGRGRFYEQYF; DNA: TGTGCCAGCAGGGGGGCAGGCCGGGGAAGGTTCTACGAGCAGTACTTC
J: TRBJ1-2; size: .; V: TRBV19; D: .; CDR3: CASSIDTGLHGYTF; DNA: TGTGCCAGTAGTATAGATACAGGGCTGCACGGCTACACCTTC
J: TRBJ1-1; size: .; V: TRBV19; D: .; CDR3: CASSIGGRDTEAFF; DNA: TGTGCCAGTAGTATAGGGGGCAGGGACACTGAAGCTTTCTTT
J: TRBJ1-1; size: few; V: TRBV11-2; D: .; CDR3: CASSPSSLTEAFF; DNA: TGTGCCAGCAGCCCGAGTTCGTTGACTGAAGCTTTCTTT
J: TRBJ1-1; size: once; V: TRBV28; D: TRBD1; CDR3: CASTDRGSTEAFF; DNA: TGTGCCAGCACCGACAGGGGGAGCACTGAAGCTTTCTTT
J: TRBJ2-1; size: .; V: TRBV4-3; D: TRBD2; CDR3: CASSQVSGANEQFF; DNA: TGCGCCAGCAGCCAAGTTAGCGGGGCCAATGAGCAGTTCTTC
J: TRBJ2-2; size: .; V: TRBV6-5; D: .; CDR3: CATTLTGELFF; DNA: TGTGCCACGACATTGACGGGGGAGCTGTTTTTT
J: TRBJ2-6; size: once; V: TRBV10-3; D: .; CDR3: CAISEGALSSGANVLTF; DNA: TGTGCCATCAGTGAGGGGGCCCTAAGCTCTGGGGCCAACGTCCTGACTTTC
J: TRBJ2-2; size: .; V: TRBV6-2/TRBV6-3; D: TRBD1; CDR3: CASSLDREDTGELFF; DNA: TGTGCCAGCAGTTTAGACAGGGAAGACACCGGGGAGCTGTTTTTT
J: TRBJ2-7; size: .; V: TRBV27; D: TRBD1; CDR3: CASSSVRTGVYEQYF; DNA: TGTGCCAGCAGTTCCGTCCGGACAGGAGTTTACGAGCAGTACTTC
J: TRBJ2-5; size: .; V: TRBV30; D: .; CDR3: CAWSGGLAETQYF; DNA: TGTGCCTGGAGTGGAGGACTCGCGGAGACCCAGTACTTC
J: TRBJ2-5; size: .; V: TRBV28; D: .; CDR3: CASSFGGVQETQYF; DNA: TGTGCCAGCAGTTTCGGCGGGGTCCAAGAGACCCAGTACTTC
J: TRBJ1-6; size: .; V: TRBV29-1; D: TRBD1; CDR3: CSVRGTYNSPLHF; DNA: TGCAGCGTCAGGGGGACCTATAATTCACCCCTCCACTTT
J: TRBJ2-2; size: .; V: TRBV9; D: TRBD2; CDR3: CASSVDPGGRTGELFF; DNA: TGTGCCAGCAGCGTAGACCCGGGAGGTCGCACCGGGGAGCTGTTTTTT
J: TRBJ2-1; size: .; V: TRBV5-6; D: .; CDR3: CASSLGVANEQFF; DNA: TGTGCCAGCAGCTTGGGGGTAGCCAATGAGCAGTTCTTC
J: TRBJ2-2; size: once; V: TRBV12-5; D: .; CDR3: CASGPSIVGAGELFF; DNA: TGTGCTAGTGGCCCATCTATCGTGGGCGCCGGGGAGCTGTTTTTT
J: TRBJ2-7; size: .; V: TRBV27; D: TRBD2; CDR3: CASSLSGLAFEQYF; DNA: TGTGCCAGCAGTTTATCCGGACTAGCGTTTGAGCAGTACTTC
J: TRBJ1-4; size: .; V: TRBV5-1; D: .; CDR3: CASSRGVATNEKLFF; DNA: TGCGCCAGCAGCCGGGGAGTTGCAACTAATGAAAAACTGTTTTTT
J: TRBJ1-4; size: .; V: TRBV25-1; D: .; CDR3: CASTAGGTSEKLFF; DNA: TGTGCCAGCACTGCGGGGGGCACTTCTGAAAAACTGTTTTTT
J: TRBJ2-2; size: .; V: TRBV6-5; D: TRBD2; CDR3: CASSQLASTGELFF; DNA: TGTGCCAGCAGCCAACTAGCGAGCACCGGGGAGCTGTTTTTT
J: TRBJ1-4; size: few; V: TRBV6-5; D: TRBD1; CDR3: CASSTDYRGEKLFF; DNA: TGTGCCAGCAGTACCGACTACAGGGGCGAAAAACTGTTTTTT
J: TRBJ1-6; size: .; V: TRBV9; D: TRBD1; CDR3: CASSAGQSSYNSPLHF; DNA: TGTGCCAGCAGCGCGGGACAGTCCTCCTATAATTCACCCCTCCACTTT
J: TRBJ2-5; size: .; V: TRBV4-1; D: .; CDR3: CASSQGLARQETQYF; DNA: TGCGCCAGCAGCCAAGGGCTAGCGCGACAAGAGACCCAGTACTTC
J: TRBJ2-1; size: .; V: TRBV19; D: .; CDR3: CAVRGGTSYNEQFF; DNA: TGTGCCGTCCGAGGGGGAACCTCCTACAATGAGCAGTTCTTC
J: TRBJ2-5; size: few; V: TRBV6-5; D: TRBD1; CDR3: CASKTDRGLWETQYF; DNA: TGTGCCAGCAAGACCGACAGGGGGCTCTGGGAGACCCAGTACTTC
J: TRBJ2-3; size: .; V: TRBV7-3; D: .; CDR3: CASSLGVGGPDTQYF; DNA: TGTGCCAGCAGCTTAGGTGTGGGGGGTCCAGATACGCAGTATTTT
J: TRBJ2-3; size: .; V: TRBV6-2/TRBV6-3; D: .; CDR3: CASSYQPDSYTDTQYF; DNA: TGTGCCAGCAGTTACCAGCCCGACAGCTACACAGATACGCAGTATTTT
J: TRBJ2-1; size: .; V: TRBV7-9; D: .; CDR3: CASSLLAAPGSQFF; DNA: TGTGCCAGCAGCTTACTAGCAGCCCCCGGGTCTCAGTTCTTC
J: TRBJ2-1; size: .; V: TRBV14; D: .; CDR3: CASSHPSGPINNEQFF; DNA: TGTGCCAGCAGCCATCCAAGCGGTCCGATTAACAATGAGCAGTTCTTC
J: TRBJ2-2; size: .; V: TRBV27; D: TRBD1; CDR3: CASSFYLGTGDTGELFF; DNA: TGTGCCAGCAGTTTTTATTTAGGGACAGGGGACACCGGGGAGCTGTTTTTT